Here is one T cell receptor (beta chain) with its context. What it binds is not known. The data are from a study of vaccination effects on CD4 cells after COVID-19. Overall study context: PBMC were cultured at under 2.5 million per well with approximately 10 IU/ml IL-2 and roughly 10 ug/ml peptides.

The repertoire was sequenced with immunoSEQ multiplex PCR; TCRdb's copy has only in-frame clones and lacks some. The table lists about 66,000 clones, more than 60% of them singletons. Cells that had been cultured for approximately ten days were the source of isolated CD4+ T cells. Either the mRNA-1273 or the BNT162b2 vaccine was given to participants as two doses. Nobody among the vaccine recipients had prior SARS-CoV-2 infection (nucleocapsid antibodies were negative). The source is a human donor who received a COVID-19 vaccine. Here the sequenced sample was CD4+ T cells from PBMCs cultured without peptide, taken after COVID-19 vaccination.

DNA of the CDR3: TGTGCCAGCAGCAATGGGGGACGAGCCAGCTCCTACGAGCAGTACGTC. Translating it yields CASSNGGRASSYEQYV. The chain combines TRBV21-1 with TRBJ2-7. TRBV21-1 is given as a pseudogene. There are 16 residues in the CDR3.